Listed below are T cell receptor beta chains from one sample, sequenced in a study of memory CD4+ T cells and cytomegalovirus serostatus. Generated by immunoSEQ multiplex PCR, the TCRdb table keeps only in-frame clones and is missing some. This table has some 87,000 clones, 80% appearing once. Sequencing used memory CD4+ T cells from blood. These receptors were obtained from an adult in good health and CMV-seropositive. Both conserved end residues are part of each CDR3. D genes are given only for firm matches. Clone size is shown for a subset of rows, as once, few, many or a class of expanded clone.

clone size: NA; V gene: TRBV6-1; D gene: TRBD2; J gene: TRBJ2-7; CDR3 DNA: TGTGCCAGCAGAAATACTAGCGTCTCCTACGAGCAGTACTTC; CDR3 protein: CASRNTSVSYEQYF
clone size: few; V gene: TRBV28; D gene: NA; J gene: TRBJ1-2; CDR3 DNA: TGTGCCAGCACAAGCGCCCGGGGCTACACCTTC; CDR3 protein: CASTSARGYTF
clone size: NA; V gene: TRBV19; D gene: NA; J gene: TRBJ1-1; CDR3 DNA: TGTGCCAGTAGTATTCGGGGAGTAACCACTGAAGCTTTCTTT; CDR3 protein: CASSIRGVTTEAFF
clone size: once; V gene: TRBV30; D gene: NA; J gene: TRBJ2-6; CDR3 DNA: TGTGCCGCCCCCCCGGGGAGTGGGGCCAACGTCCTGACTTTC; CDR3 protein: CAAPPGSGANVLTF
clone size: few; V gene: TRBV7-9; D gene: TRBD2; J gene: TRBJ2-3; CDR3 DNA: TGTGCCAGCAGCTTACCCTTCAGACTAGCGGGACGGGCTCATACGCAGTATTTT; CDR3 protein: CASSLPFRLAGRAHTQYF
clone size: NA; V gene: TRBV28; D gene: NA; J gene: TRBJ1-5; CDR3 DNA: TGTGCCAGCAGTCCTGGACGGTTAGATCAGCCCCAGCATTTT; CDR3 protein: CASSPGRLDQPQHF
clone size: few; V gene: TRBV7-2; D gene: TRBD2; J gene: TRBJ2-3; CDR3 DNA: TGTGCCAGCCGAGGCGGGGGGGGAGATACGCAGTATTTT; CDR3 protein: CASRGGGGDTQYF
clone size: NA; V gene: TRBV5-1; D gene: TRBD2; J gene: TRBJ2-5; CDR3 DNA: TGCGCCAGCACCACAGGAGGAACAGGACTAGGGGAGACCCAGTACTTC; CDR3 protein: CASTTGGTGLGETQYF
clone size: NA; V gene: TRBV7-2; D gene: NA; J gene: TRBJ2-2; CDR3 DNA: TGTGCCAGCAGCCCACTGGTCGGGGGCACCGGGGAGCTGTTTTTT; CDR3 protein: CASSPLVGGTGELFF
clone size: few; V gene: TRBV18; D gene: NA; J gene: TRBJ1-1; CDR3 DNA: TGTGCCAGCTCTACTAAAGCGGACACTGAAGCTTTCTTT; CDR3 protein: CASSTKADTEAFF
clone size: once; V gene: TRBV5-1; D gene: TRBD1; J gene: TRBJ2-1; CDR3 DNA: TGCGCCAGCAGCCCAGTCCAGACAGGGTCCCGAGGGAATGAGCAGTTCTTC; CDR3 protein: CASSPVQTGSRGNEQFF
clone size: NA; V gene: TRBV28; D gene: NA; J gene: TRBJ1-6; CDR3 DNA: TGTGCCAGCAGTTCGGAAGGGATTTTTCATAATTCACCCCTCCACTTT; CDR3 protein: CASSSEGIFHNSPLHF
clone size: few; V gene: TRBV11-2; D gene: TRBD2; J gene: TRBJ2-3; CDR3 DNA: TGTGCCAGCAGCTTCCAACTAGCGGGAGCGGATACGCAGTATTTT; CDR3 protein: CASSFQLAGADTQYF
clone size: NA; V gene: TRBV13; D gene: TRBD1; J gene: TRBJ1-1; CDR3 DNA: TGTGCCAGCAGCTTAGACAGGGGGAACACTGAAGCTTTCTTT; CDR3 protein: CASSLDRGNTEAFF
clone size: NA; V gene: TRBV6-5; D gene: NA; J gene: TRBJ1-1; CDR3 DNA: TGTGCCAGCAGTTACCCCGACCGGTGGGACACTGAAGCTTTCTTT; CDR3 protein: CASSYPDRWDTEAFF
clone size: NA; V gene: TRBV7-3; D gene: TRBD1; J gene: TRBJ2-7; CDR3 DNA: TGTGCCAGCAGCTCCGGGACAGGTATTACAGAGCAGTACTTC; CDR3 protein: CASSSGTGITEQYF
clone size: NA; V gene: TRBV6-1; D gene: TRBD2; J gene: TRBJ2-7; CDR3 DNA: TGTGCCAGCAGTGATCCGGGACTAGCGGTTTACGAGCAGTACTTC; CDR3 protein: CASSDPGLAVYEQYF
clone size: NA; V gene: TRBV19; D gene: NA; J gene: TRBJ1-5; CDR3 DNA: TGTGCCAGTAGATACCAGCCCCAGCATTTT; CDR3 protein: CASRYQPQHF
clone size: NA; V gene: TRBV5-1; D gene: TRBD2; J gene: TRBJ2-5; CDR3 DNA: TGCGCCAGCAGCTCGGGACTAGCGGGGGAGACCCAGTACTTC; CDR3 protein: CASSSGLAGETQYF
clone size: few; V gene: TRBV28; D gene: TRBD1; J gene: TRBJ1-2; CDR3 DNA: TGTGCCACCGGGACAGGGGAGGTTAGGCGCTACACCTTC; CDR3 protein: CATGTGEVRRYTF
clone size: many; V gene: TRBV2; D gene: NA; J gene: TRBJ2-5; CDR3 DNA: TGTGCCAGCCAGAAGGTGGGGGAGACCCAGTACTTC; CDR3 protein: CASQKVGETQYF
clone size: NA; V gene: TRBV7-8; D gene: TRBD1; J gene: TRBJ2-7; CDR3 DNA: TGTGCCAGCAGCCTCCGGACAGGGGTAAACGAGCAGTACTTC; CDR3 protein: CASSLRTGVNEQYF
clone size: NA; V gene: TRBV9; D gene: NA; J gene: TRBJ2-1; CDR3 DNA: TGTGCCAGCAGCGTCCTAGGGCAGGCAAATGAGCAGTTCTTC; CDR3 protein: CASSVLGQANEQFF
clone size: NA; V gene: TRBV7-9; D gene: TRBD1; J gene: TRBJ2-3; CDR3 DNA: TGTGCCAGCAGCGGACAGGGCCCCACAGATACGCAGTATTTT; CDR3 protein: CASSGQGPTDTQYF
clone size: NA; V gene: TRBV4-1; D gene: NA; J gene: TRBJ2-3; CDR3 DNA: TGCGCCAGCAGCTCCCCCCAGCGGTTCACAGATACGCAGTATTTT; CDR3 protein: CASSSPQRFTDTQYF
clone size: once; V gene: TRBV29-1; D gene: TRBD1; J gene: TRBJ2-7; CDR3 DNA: TGCAGCGTAGTTCAGGGGGCGGCTGGCGAGCAGTACTTC; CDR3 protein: CSVVQGAAGEQYF
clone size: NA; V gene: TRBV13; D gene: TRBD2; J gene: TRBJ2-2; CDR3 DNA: TGTGCCAGCAGCCCCCGGACTAGCGGGGCGTGGGGCGGGGAGCTGTTTTTT; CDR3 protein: CASSPRTSGAWGGELFF
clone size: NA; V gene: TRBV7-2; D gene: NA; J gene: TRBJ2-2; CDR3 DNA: TGTGCCAGCAGAACCGGACGGGGCATGAACACCGGGGAGCTGTTTTTT; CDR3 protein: CASRTGRGMNTGELFF
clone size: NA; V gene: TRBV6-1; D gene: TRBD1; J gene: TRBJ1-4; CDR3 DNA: TGTGCCAGCGGAACAGGGGGGACTAATGAAAAACTGTTTTTT; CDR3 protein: CASGTGGTNEKLFF
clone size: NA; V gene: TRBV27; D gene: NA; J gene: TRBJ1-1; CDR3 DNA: TGTGCCAGCAGTTTCGGGGGCGTGAACACTGAAGCTTTCTTT; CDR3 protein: CASSFGGVNTEAFF
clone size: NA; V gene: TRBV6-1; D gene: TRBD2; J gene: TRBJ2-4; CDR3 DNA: TGTGCCAGCAGTGAGGAGGGACTAGCGGGCGCGGGCATTCAGTACTTC; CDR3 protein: CASSEEGLAGAGIQYF
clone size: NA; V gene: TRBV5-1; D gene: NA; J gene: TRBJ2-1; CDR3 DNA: TGCGCCAGCAGCTTGGAGGCGGGCCCTTCCTACAATGAGCAGTTCTTC; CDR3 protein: CASSLEAGPSYNEQFF
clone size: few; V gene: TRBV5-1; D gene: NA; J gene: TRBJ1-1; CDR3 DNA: TGCGCCAGCAGACGTACAGCGAACACTGAAGCTTTCTTT; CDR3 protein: CASRRTANTEAFF
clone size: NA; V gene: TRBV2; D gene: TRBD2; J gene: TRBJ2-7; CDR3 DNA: TGTGCCAGCGGGCTGGGACTAGCGGGAATGGGTAACTACGAGCAGTACTTC; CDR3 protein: CASGLGLAGMGNYEQYF
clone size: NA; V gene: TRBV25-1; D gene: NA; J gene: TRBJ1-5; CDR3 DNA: TGTGCCAGCAGGGCATGGACAGTCTTATTTAGCAATCAGCCCCAGCATTTT; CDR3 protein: CASRAWTVLFSNQPQHF
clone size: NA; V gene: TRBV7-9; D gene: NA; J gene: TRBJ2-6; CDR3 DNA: TGTGCCAGCAGCTTGAGCCACTCTGGGGCCAACGTCCTGACTTTC; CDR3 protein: CASSLSHSGANVLTF
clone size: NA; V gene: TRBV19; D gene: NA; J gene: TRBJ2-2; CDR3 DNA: TGTGCCAGTAGCACAACTCAGGGAAACGGGGAGCTGTTTTTT; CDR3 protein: CASSTTQGNGELFF
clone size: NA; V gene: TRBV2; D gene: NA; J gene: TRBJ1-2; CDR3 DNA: TGTGCCAGCACCGGGACACTTAACTATGGCTACACCTTC; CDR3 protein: CASTGTLNYGYTF
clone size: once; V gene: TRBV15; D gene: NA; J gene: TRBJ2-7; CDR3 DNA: TGTGCCACCAGCAGAGATGGTCCCTACGAGCAGTACTTC; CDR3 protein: CATSRDGPYEQYF
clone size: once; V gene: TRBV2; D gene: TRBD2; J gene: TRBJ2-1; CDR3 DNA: TGTGCCAGCAGTGGACTAGCGGGAGTCTACAATGAGCAGTTCTTC; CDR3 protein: CASSGLAGVYNEQFF
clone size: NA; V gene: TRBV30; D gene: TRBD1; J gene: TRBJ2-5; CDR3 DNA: TGTGCCTGGAGTGCGACAGGGAGTGGGGAGACCCAGTACTTC; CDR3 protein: CAWSATGSGETQYF
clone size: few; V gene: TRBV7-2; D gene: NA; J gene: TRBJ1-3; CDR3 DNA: TGTGCCAGCAGCTTACCCCCCAATTCTGGAAACACCATATATTTT; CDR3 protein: CASSLPPNSGNTIYF
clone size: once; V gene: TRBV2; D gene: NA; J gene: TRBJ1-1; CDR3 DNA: TGTGCCAGCAGTGACCTAGGGAACACTGAAGCTTTCTTT; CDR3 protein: CASSDLGNTEAFF
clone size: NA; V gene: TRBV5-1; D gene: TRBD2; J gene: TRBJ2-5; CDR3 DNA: TGCGCCAGCAGCTTGGGACTAGCGGGAGTTGAGACCCAGTACTTC; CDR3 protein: CASSLGLAGVETQYF
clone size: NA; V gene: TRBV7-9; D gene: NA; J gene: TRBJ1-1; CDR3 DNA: TGTGCCAGCAGCTTAGTCCAGGGGCGCGGCACTGAAGCTTTCTTT; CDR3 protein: CASSLVQGRGTEAFF
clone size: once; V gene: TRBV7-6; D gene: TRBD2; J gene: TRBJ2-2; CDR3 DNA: TGTGCCAGCAGCTTATGGGGGGGGTCGAACACCGGGGAGCTGTTTTTT; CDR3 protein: CASSLWGGSNTGELFF
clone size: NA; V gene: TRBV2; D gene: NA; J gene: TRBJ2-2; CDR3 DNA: TGTGCCAGCAGTGAAGTTTTAGGTACCGGGGAGCTGTTTTTT; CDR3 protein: CASSEVLGTGELFF
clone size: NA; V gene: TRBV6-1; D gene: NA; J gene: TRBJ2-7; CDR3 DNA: TGTGCCAGCATCTCGGGGGGGGACAGCTCCTACGAGCAGTACTTC; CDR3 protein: CASISGGDSSYEQYF
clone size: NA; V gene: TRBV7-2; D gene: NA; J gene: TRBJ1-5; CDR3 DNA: TGTGCCAGCAACAATAACGCGAGGACCAATCAGCCCCAGCATTTT; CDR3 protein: CASNNNARTNQPQHF
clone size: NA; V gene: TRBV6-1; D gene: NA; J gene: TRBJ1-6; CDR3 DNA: TGTGCCAGCACCGTAAGAATCTATAATTCACCCCTCCACTTT; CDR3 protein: CASTVRIYNSPLHF
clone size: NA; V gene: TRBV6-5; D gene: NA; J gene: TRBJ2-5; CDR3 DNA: TGTGCCAGCAGTTACGGGGCAGGGCGGAGAGAGACCCAGTACTTC; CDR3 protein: CASSYGAGRRETQYF
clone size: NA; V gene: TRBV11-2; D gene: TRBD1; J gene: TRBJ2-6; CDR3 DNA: TGTGCCAGCAGCTTCATACAGGGGACTGGGGCCAACGTCCTGACTTTC; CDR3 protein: CASSFIQGTGANVLTF
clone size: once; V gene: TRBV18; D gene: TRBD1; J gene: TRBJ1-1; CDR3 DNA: TGTGCCAGCTCACCGGGACAGGGGGTTGAAGCTTTCTTT; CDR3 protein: CASSPGQGVEAFF
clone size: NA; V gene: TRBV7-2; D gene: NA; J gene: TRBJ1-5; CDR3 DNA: TGTGCCAGCAGCCTAGGGGCGGTTGGCAATCAGCCCCAGCATTTT; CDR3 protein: CASSLGAVGNQPQHF
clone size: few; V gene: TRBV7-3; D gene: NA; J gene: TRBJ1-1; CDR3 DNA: TGTGCCAGCAGCTTAACTTTACAGGGACGAGCTTTCTTT; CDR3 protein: CASSLTLQGRAFF
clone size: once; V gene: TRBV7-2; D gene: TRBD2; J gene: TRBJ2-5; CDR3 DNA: TGTGCCAGCAGCTCGAACCCTTTAGCGGGAGGTCAAGAGACCCAGTACTTC; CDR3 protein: CASSSNPLAGGQETQYF
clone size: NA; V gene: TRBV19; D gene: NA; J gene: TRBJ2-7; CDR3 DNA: TGTGCCAGTAGTCGGGACTCCTGGGACGAGCAGTACTTC; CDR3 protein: CASSRDSWDEQYF